Listed below are T cell receptor beta chains from one sample, sequenced in a study of cytomegalovirus exposure and HLA in healthy donors. Some clones are missing from TCRdb's copy, which holds only in-frame ones; the method was immunoSEQ multiplex PCR. Found here are approximately 95,000 clones, approximately 81% of them singletons; the top ten hold about 4.4%. Sequencing was done on a sample of PBMCs. Every receptor here comes from a woman between 65 and 79 years old in good health and CMV-seropositive. The CDR3 runs from the conserved cysteine through the conserved F or W. A D gene is named only where the DNA matches it firmly. The size entry is marked missing in some rows and otherwise reads once, few, many or a size class.

J: TRBJ1-2; D: -; size: -; V: TRBV5-1; DNA: TGCGCCAGCAGTACAGGACCATCTAACTATGGCTACACCTTC; CDR3: CASSTGPSNYGYTF
J: TRBJ2-3; D: TRBD2; size: -; V: TRBV4-3; DNA: TGCGCCAGCAGCCAAGCCCCGGGACTAGCGGGAGTAACAGATACGCAGTATTTT; CDR3: CASSQAPGLAGVTDTQYF
J: TRBJ2-1; D: TRBD2; size: -; V: TRBV2; DNA: TGTGCCAGCAGACCCCTAGCGGGAGAACGCGAGCAGTTCTTC; CDR3: CASRPLAGEREQFF
J: TRBJ1-1; D: TRBD1; size: -; V: TRBV6-6; DNA: TGTGCCAGCAGACTTGGACAGGTGAACACTGAAGCTTTCTTT; CDR3: CASRLGQVNTEAFF
J: TRBJ2-1; D: TRBD2; size: -; V: TRBV10-3; DNA: TGTGCCATCAGTGATGGCGGGAGGGCCGGGGATGAGCAGTTCTTC; CDR3: CAISDGGRAGDEQFF
J: TRBJ2-7; D: TRBD1; size: -; V: TRBV19; DNA: TGTGCCAGTAGTTTACGTGGGACAGGGAGAACCTACGAGCAGTACTTC; CDR3: CASSLRGTGRTYEQYF
J: TRBJ1-2; D: TRBD1; size: -; V: TRBV28; DNA: TGTGCCAGCAGTACAGGGGGGGCAGGCTATGGCTACACCTTC; CDR3: CASSTGGAGYGYTF
J: TRBJ1-1; D: TRBD1; size: -; V: TRBV18; DNA: TGTGCCAGCTCACCACCGGGACAGATGAACACTGAAGCTTTCTTT; CDR3: CASSPPGQMNTEAFF
J: TRBJ1-2; D: TRBD1; size: once; V: TRBV29-1; DNA: TGCAGCGTCTCAGACAGGGGGCAGAGTGGCTACACCTTC; CDR3: CSVSDRGQSGYTF
J: TRBJ2-5; D: TRBD2; size: few; V: TRBV7-6; DNA: TGTGCCAGCAGCTCGAGTTCACTAGCGGGGGTCCAAGAGACCCAGTACTTC; CDR3: CASSSSSLAGVQETQYF
J: TRBJ2-7; D: -; size: -; V: TRBV30; DNA: TGTGCCTGGAGTAGGACAGCCCCCTACGAGCAGTACTTC; CDR3: CAWSRTAPYEQYF
J: TRBJ2-2; D: -; size: -; V: TRBV15; DNA: TGTGCCACCAGCGGAGCAGGGGATGACGGGGAGCTGTTTTTT; CDR3: CATSGAGDDGELFF
J: TRBJ2-5; D: TRBD1; size: once; V: TRBV5-6; DNA: TGTGCCAGCAGCCAGGGGGTGGGGAAGACCCAGTACTTC; CDR3: CASSQGVGKTQYF
J: TRBJ2-1; D: TRBD1; size: -; V: TRBV5-1; DNA: TGCGCCAGCAGCTCGGGACAGGGGGGCTCCTACAATGAGCAGTTCTTC; CDR3: CASSSGQGGSYNEQFF
J: TRBJ1-3; D: -; size: once; V: TRBV19; DNA: TGTGCCAGTAGACCAGACAGCTCTGGAAACACCATATATTTT; CDR3: CASRPDSSGNTIYF
J: TRBJ2-5; D: -; size: -; V: TRBV29-1; DNA: TGCAGCGTTGAATCTCAGGGGTCCCCCCAAGAGACCCAGTACTTC; CDR3: CSVESQGSPQETQYF
J: TRBJ2-5; D: -; size: -; V: TRBV20-1; DNA: TGCAGTGCCGGGAGCCAAGAGACCCAGTACTTC; CDR3: CSAGSQETQYF
J: TRBJ2-3; D: TRBD1; size: -; V: TRBV4-2; DNA: TGTGCCAGCAGCCAAGTCGGGACAGGGGGCACAGATACGCAGTATTTT; CDR3: CASSQVGTGGTDTQYF
J: TRBJ2-5; D: -; size: -; V: TRBV7-2; DNA: TGTGCCAGCAGCTCGGTCAGGGCAGAGACCCAGTACTTC; CDR3: CASSSVRAETQYF
J: TRBJ2-1; D: TRBD1; size: -; V: TRBV28; DNA: TGTGCCAGCAGGGCTCCGTCTTCGGGACAGTCCTACAATGAGCAGTTCTTC; CDR3: CASRAPSSGQSYNEQFF
J: TRBJ2-2; D: -; size: -; V: TRBV7-3; DNA: TGTGCCAGCAGCCCAGGGAGGCAGGGCTGGAACACCGGGGAGCTGTTTTTT; CDR3: CASSPGRQGWNTGELFF
J: TRBJ1-2; D: TRBD1; size: -; V: TRBV19; DNA: TGTGCCAGTAGGAGGGGACAGGGACCCACTAACTATGGCTACACCTTC; CDR3: CASRRGQGPTNYGYTF
J: TRBJ2-3; D: -; size: -; V: TRBV15; DNA: TGTGCCACCAGCCAGATCGGGGGACGGGCGGATACGCAGTATTTT; CDR3: CATSQIGGRADTQYF
J: TRBJ2-7; D: -; size: -; V: TRBV21-1; DNA: TGTGCCAGCAAATTAACTAGCGGAGACTACGAGCAGTACTTC; CDR3: CASKLTSGDYEQYF
J: TRBJ2-2; D: -; size: -; V: TRBV7-6; DNA: TGTGCCAGCAGCTTAGTGAACGAGACAAATACCGGGGAGCTGTTTTTT; CDR3: CASSLVNETNTGELFF
J: TRBJ1-1; D: TRBD1; size: few; V: TRBV7-2; DNA: TGTGCCAGCAGCCCTCAATCCAGGGGGCTTAACACTGAAGCTTTCTTT; CDR3: CASSPQSRGLNTEAFF
J: TRBJ2-1; D: TRBD2; size: -; V: TRBV7-9; DNA: TGTGCCAGCAGCTTCGGCGGGAGAGATGAGCAGTTCTTC; CDR3: CASSFGGRDEQFF
J: TRBJ2-5; D: TRBD2; size: once; V: TRBV25-1; DNA: TGTGCCAGCAGTGAACCGGGACTAGCGGGCCAGACCCAGTACTTC; CDR3: CASSEPGLAGQTQYF
J: TRBJ2-3; D: -; size: -; V: TRBV1; DNA: TGCACCAGCAGCCAGGTCCTAATCACAGATACGCAGTATTTT; CDR3: CTSSQVLITDTQYF
J: TRBJ1-4; D: -; size: few; V: TRBV7-9; DNA: TGTGCCAGCAGCTTGGAGGTCGCTAATGAAAAACTGTTTTTT; CDR3: CASSLEVANEKLFF
J: TRBJ1-1; D: -; size: -; V: TRBV20-1; DNA: TGCAGTTTGGCGGGCACTGAAGCTTTCTTT; CDR3: CSLAGTEAFF
J: TRBJ2-5; D: TRBD1; size: -; V: TRBV7-2; DNA: TGTGCCAGCAGCCTGGACAGGGAGGAGACCCAGTACTTC; CDR3: CASSLDREETQYF
J: TRBJ2-7; D: TRBD2; size: once; V: TRBV9; DNA: TGTGCCAGCAGCGTTGGGACTAGCGGGAGAAACGACGAGCAGTACTTC; CDR3: CASSVGTSGRNDEQYF
J: TRBJ2-5; D: -; size: -; V: TRBV5-1; DNA: TGCGCCAGCAGCCTGTCGGTAGTGGAGCCCTCACAAGAGACCCAGTACTTC; CDR3: CASSLSVVEPSQETQYF
J: TRBJ2-7; D: -; size: -; V: TRBV6-6; DNA: TGTGCCAGCAGTGCCCAGGGGAACTCCTACGAGCAGTACTTC; CDR3: CASSAQGNSYEQYF
J: TRBJ2-3; D: -; size: -; V: TRBV10-2; DNA: TGCGCCAGCAGGGGACACTACCTCACAGATACGCAGTATTTT; CDR3: CASRGHYLTDTQYF
J: TRBJ2-7; D: TRBD1; size: once; V: TRBV30; DNA: TGTGCCTGGAGTTCAATTCCGGGACAGGGGGCCTTGGAGCAGTACTTC; CDR3: CAWSSIPGQGALEQYF
J: TRBJ1-2; D: -; size: -; V: TRBV19; DNA: TGTGCCAGTAGGATAGTGACAGTTGAGGATGGCTACACCTTC; CDR3: CASRIVTVEDGYTF
J: TRBJ1-4; D: -; size: -; V: TRBV20-1; DNA: TGCAGTGCTAGAGGAGGAAAACTGTTTTTT; CDR3: CSARGGKLFF
J: TRBJ1-1; D: -; size: -; V: TRBV6-6; DNA: TGTGCCAGCAGTTACAGGAGGAACACTGAAGCTTTCTTT; CDR3: CASSYRRNTEAFF
J: TRBJ2-7; D: TRBD1; size: few; V: TRBV6-5; DNA: TGTGCCAGCAGTTACGAGGGGGCGAAGGGAAACGAGCAGTACTTC; CDR3: CASSYEGAKGNEQYF
J: TRBJ1-2; D: TRBD1; size: -; V: TRBV19; DNA: TGTGCCAGTAGTATCCGGGACAGGGGAAACTATGGCTACACCTTC; CDR3: CASSIRDRGNYGYTF
J: TRBJ2-3; D: TRBD2; size: -; V: TRBV28; DNA: TGTGCCAGCAGTAGGTTTAGCGGGGTCCTCACAGATACGCAGTATTTT; CDR3: CASSRFSGVLTDTQYF
J: TRBJ1-4; D: -; size: -; V: TRBV5-4; DNA: TGTGCCAGCAGCTTGGTCGGACCGAGGGAGGGAAATGAAAAACTGTTTTTT; CDR3: CASSLVGPREGNEKLFF
J: TRBJ1-3; D: -; size: -; V: TRBV9; DNA: TGTGCCAGCAGCGTAGGGGCAGCCTCTGGAAACACCATATATTTT; CDR3: CASSVGAASGNTIYF
J: TRBJ2-1; D: TRBD2; size: -; V: TRBV7-2; DNA: TGTGCCAGCAGCCTAAGACTAGCGAGTGCTGAGCAGTTCTTC; CDR3: CASSLRLASAEQFF
J: TRBJ2-2; D: -; size: -; V: TRBV5-4; DNA: TGTGCCAGCAGCTTAACAGGGACCGGGGAGCTGTTTTTT; CDR3: CASSLTGTGELFF
J: TRBJ1-1; D: -; size: once; V: TRBV18; DNA: TGTGCCAGCTCACCACGGGCAGGGGTTGAAGCTTTCTTT; CDR3: CASSPRAGVEAFF
J: TRBJ2-5; D: TRBD1; size: -; V: TRBV29-1; DNA: TGCAGCGTAAGACAGGGACAAGAGACCCAGTACTTC; CDR3: CSVRQGQETQYF
J: TRBJ2-1; D: TRBD2; size: -; V: TRBV7-3; DNA: TGTGCCAGCAGTTTTAGCGGGGGACGATACAATGAGCAGTTCTTC; CDR3: CASSFSGGRYNEQFF
J: TRBJ2-6; D: -; size: -; V: TRBV2; DNA: TGTGCCAGCAGTGCAGTCTCTGGGGCCAACGTCCTGACTTTC; CDR3: CASSAVSGANVLTF
J: TRBJ2-5; D: -; size: -; V: TRBV14; DNA: TGTGCCAGCAGCCAAGCGGGATCGGAGACCCAGTACTTC; CDR3: CASSQAGSETQYF
J: TRBJ1-1; D: TRBD1; size: few; V: TRBV6-6; DNA: TGTGCCAGCAGGTGGGGACAGGGGAATACTGAAGCTTTCTTT; CDR3: CASRWGQGNTEAFF
J: TRBJ2-1; D: TRBD1; size: -; V: TRBV29-1; DNA: TGCAGCGTTGAGCCTCCGGGACAGGGAAACAATGAGCAGTTCTTC; CDR3: CSVEPPGQGNNEQFF
J: TRBJ1-1; D: -; size: -; V: TRBV21-1; DNA: TGTGCCAGCAGCCCCCGGGAGGGACGGTCGAAAGAAGCTTTCTTT; CDR3: CASSPREGRSKEAFF
J: TRBJ2-7; D: -; size: -; V: TRBV6-1; DNA: TGTGCCAGCAGTCCCCCTTATCGCGAGCAGTACTTC; CDR3: CASSPPYREQYF